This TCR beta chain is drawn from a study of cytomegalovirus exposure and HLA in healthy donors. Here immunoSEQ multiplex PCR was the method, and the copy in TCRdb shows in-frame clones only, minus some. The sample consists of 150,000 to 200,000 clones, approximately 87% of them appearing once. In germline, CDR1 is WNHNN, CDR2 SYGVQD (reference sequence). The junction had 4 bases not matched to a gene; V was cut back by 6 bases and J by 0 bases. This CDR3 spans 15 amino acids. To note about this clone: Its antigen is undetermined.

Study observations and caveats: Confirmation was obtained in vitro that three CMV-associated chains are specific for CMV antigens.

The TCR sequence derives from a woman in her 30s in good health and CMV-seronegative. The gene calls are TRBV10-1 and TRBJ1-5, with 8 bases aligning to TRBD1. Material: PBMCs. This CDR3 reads CASRVDRGSNQPQHF. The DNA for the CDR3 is TGCGCCAGCAGGGTAGACAGGGGTAGCAATCAGCCCCAGCATTTT.